The T cell receptor (beta chain) under discussion was sequenced for a study of molecular identifiers for immune sequencing clone quantification. As for the study in general: Four portions were sequenced after RNA from roughly 18,000 or 92,000 naive CD8 cells was split five ways in replicates. Study outcomes and limitations: It was shown that clones above 20 RNA copies held over 99% of effector molecules, but under 1% in naive cells.

TCRdb analysed the PCR reads with MiXCR anew, one entry per CDR3 protein. The sample lists fewer than 100,000 distinct CDR3 sequences, roughly a fifth seen once, with 1.1% in the top ten. Sorting defined naive CD8 T cells as CD8+CD4-CCR7+CD45RA+. Trimming stripped 6 bases from V and 2 bases from J, with 10 bases between. Germline CDR1 and CDR2: SEHNR and FQNEAQ (reference sequence). This CDR3 contains 14 residues. This clonotype was recorded many times. Its target is unknown. The sequence derives from a human donor in good health. Some libraries in this study had Jurkat cell RNA spiked in. The chain is built from TRBV7-9 and TRBJ2-2; TRBD1 might be the D (6 bases). The sample taken for sequencing was naive CD8+ T cells from blood, with Jurkat cell RNA spiked in. Documented subset: FACS-sorted CD8+CD4-CCR7+CD45RA+ naive T cells. The CDR3 here is CASSRTVNTGELFF. In DNA, the CDR3 is TGTGCCAGCAGTCGGACAGTAAACACCGGGGAGCTGTTTTTT.